The TCR beta chain described here comes from a study of blood T cell repertoires in COVID-19. At the level of the study: Sites in the United States, Italy and Spain provided acute and convalescent COVID-19 samples.

The authors' processing: Nucleated cell counts were estimated from reference gene primer amplification. Using immunoSEQ multiplex PCR, the repertoire was profiled, and TCRdb retains in-frame clones only, with some absent. From that table come the V and J calls and clone size; the DNA was used to work out D and trimming. Of under 350,000 clones listed, roughly 85% are singletons. The germline V gene encodes CDR1 SNHLY and CDR2 FYNNEI. The CDR3 is 15 residues long. Trimming removed 1 base at V and 1 base at J, with 8 bases between. Sequences were obtained from peripheral blood. The chain uses TRBV2 and TRBJ1-3; D not resolved. This receptor was taken from a woman aged 45-65 years who had recovered from COVID-19. This CDR3 reads CASSEGARSGNTIYF. The CDR3 DNA sequence: TGTGCCAGCAGTGAAGGGGCCCGATCTGGAAACACCATATATTTT.